This T cell receptor beta chain is drawn from a study of CD8 T cells in Susac syndrome. It was with random hexamers that about 0.45 to 1 ug RNA was reverse transcribed. TCRdb recomputed calls from the immunoSEQ multiplex PCR reads with MiXCR, one row per CDR3 protein. The sample consists of around 180,000 distinct CDR3 sequences, approximately 95% of them appearing once. Sequencing input: CD8+ T cells from PBMCs. The receptor's source is a human donor with multiple sclerosis.

The CDR3 loop reads CASSADRGVEKLFF. The CDR3, as DNA: TGTGCCAGCAGCGCGGACAGGGGAGTGGAAAAACTGTTTTTT. The chain links TRBV27 to TRBJ1-4; 9 bases are a match to TRBD1. Trimming took 6 bases from V and 8 from J; bases not matched to a gene: 7. The CDR3 is 14 residues long. The germline V gene encodes CDR1 MNHEY and CDR2 SMNVEV (reference sequence).